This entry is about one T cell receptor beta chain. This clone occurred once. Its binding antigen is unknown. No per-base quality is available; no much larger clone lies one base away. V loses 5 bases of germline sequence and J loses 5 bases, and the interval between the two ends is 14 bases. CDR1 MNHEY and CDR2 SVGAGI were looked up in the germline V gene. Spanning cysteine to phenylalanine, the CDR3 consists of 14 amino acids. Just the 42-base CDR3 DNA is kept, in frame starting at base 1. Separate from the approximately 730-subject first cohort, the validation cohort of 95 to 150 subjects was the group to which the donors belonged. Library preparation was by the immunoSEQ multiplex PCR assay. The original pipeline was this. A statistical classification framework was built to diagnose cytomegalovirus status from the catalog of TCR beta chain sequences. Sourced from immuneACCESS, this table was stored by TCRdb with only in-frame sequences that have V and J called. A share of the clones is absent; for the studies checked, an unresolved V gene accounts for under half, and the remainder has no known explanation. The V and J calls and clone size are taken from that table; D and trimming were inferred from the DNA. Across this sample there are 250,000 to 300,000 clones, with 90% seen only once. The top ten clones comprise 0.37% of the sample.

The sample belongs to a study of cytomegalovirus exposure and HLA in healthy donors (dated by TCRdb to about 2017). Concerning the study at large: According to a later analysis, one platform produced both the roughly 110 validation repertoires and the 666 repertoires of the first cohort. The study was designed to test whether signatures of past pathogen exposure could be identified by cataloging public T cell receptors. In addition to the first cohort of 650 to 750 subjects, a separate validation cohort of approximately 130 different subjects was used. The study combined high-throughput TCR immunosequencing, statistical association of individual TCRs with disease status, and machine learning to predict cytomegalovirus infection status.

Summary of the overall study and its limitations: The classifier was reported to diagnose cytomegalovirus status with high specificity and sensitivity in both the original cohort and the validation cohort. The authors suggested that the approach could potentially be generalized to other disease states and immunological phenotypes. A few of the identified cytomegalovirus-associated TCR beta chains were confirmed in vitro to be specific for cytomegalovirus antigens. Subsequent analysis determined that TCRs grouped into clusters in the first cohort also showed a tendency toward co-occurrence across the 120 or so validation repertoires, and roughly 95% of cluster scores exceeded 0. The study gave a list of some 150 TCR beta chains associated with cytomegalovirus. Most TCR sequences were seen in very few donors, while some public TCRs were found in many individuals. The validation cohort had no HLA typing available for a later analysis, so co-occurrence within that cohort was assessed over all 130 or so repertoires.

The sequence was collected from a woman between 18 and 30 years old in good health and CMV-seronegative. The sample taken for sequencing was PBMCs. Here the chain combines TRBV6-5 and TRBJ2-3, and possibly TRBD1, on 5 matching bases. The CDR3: CASSPISRGDTQYF. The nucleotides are TGTGCCAGCAGTCCCATATCAAGGGGAGATACGCAGTATTTT.